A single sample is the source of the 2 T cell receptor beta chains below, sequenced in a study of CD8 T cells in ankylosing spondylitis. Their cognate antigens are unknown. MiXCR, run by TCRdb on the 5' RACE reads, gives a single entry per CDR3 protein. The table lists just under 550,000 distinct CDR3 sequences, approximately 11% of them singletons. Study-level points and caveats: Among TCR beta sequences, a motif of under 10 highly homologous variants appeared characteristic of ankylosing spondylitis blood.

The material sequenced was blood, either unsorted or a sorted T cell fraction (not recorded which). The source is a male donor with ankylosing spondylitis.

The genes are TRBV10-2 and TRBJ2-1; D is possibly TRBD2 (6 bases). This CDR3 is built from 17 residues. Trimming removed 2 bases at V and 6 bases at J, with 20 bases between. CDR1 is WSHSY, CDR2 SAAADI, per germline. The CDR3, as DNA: TGCGCCAGCAGTGAGGCCCGCGGGACCCCAGGGCCCAATGAGCAGTTCTTC. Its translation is CASSEARGTPGPNEQFF.

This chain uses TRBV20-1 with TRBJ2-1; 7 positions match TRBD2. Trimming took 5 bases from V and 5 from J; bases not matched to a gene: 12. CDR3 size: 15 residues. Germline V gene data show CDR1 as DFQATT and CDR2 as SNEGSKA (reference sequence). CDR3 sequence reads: CSAVTGAGANNEQFF. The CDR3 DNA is TGCAGTGCTGTCACCGGGGCGGGAGCGAACAATGAGCAGTTCTTC.